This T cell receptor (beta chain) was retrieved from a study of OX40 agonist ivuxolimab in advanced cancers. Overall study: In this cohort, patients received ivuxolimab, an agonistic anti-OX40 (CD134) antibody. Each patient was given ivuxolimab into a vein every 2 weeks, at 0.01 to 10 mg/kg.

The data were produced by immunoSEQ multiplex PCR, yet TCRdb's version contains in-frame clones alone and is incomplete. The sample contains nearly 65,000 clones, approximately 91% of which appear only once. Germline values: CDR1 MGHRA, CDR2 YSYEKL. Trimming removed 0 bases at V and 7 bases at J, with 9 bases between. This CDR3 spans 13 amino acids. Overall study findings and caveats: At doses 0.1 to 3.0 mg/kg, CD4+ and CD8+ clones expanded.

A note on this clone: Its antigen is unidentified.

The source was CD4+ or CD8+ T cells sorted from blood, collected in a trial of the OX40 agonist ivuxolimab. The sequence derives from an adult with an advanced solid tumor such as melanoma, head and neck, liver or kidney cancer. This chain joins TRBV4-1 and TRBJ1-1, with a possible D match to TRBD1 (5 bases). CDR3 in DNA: TGCGCCAGCAGCCAAGACCCGGGGGGTGAAGCTTTCTTT. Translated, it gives CASSQDPGGEAFF.